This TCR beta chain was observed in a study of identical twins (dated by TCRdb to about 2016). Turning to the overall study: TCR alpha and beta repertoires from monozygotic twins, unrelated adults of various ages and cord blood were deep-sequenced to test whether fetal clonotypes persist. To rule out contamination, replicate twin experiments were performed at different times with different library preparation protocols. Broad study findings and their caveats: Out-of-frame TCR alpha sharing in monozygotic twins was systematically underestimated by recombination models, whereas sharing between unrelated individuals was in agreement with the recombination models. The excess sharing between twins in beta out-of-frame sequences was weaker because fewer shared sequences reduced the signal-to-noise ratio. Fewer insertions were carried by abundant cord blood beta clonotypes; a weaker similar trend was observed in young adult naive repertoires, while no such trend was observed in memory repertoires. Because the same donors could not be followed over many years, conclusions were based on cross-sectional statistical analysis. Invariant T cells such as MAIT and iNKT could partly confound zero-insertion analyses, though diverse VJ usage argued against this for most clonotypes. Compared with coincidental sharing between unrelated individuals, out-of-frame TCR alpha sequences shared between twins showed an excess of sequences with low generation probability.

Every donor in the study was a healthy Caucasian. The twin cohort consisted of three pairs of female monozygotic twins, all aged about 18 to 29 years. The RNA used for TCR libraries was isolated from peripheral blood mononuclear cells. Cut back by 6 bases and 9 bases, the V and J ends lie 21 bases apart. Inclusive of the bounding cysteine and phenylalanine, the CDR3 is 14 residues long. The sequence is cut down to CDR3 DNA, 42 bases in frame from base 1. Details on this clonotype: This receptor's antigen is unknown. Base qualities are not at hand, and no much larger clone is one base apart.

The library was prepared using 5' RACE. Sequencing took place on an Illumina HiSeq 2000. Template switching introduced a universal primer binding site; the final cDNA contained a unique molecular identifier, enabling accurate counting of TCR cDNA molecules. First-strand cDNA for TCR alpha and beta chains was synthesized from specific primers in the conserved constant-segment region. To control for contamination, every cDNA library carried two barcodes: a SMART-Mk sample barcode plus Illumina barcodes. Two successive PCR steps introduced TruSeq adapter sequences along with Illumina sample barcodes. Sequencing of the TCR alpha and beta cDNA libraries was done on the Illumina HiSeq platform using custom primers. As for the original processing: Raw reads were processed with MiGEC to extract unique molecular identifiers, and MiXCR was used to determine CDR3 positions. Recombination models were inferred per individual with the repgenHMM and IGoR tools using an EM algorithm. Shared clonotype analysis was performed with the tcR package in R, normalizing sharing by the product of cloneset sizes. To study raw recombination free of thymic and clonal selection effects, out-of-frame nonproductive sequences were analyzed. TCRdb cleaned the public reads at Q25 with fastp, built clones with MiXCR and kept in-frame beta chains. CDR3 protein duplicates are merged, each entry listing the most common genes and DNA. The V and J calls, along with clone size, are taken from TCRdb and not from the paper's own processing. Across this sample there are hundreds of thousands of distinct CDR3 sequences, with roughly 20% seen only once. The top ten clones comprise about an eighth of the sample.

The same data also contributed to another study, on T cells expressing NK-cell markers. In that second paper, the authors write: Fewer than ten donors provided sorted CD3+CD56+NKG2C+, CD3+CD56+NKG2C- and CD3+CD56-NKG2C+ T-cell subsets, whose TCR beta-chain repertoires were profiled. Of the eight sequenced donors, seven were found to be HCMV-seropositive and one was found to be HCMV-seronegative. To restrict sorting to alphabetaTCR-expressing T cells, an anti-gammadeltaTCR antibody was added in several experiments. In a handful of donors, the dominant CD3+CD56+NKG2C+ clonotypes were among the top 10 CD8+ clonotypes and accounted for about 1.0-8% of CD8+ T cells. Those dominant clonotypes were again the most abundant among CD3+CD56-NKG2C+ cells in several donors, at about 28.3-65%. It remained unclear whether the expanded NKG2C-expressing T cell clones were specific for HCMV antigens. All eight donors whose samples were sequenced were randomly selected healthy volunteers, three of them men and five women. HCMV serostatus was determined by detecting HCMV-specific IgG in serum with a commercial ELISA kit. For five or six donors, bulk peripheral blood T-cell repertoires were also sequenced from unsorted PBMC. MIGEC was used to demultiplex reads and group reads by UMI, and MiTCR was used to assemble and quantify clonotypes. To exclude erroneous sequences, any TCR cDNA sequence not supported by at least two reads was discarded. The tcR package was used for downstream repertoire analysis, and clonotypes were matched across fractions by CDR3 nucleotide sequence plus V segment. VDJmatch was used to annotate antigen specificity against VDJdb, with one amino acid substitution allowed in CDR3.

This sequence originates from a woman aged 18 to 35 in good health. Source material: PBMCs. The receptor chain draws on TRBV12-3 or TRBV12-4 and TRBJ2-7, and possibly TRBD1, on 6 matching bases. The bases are TGTGCCAGCAGCCCCGGGGCCTACAGGGTCGGGCAGTACTTC. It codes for CASSPGAYRVGQYF.